Shown below are 15 T cell receptor beta chains from a single sample sequenced in a study of beta chain features in type 1 diabetes. The study, taken as a whole, reports: Moderately but significantly shorter TCRB CDR3s were found in Type 1 diabetes patients in all four CD4+ subsets.

The isolated RNA, all of it, was reverse transcribed, so expressed TCRB transcripts were what got sequenced. Measured with immunoSEQ multiplex PCR; TCRdb has only the in-frame clones, and not every one. This sample carries about 47,000 clones, around 40% of them seen once, and the ten largest clones take over 0.1%. The antigens of these receptors remain unknown. The sample comprised stem cell memory CD4+ T cells from blood. These receptor sequences come from a young man with type 1 diabetes.

In its sample, this clone was seen once. V is TRBV2 and J is TRBJ2-7; TRBD1 matches at 10 bases. CDR3 length: 12 amino acids. Trimming took 8 bases from V and 6 from J; bases not matched to a gene: 4. Germline V CDR1 and CDR2: SNHLY, FYNNEI. The CDR3 DNA follows: TGTGCCAGCTGGGACAGGGGAGGCGAGCAGTACTTC. It translates to CASWDRGGEQYF.

The V call is TRBV5-1, the J call TRBJ2-3, with D possibly matching TRBD2 (5 bases). Germline CDR1 reads SGHRS; CDR2 reads YFSETQ. CDR3 length equals 12 residues. V was cut by 4 bases and J by 6 bases, with 9 bases left in between. Here the CDR3 DNA reads TGCGCCAGCAGCGCTATAGCGGATACGCAGTATTTT. Translation gives CASSAIADTQYF. The full variable domain, its missing parts supplied by reference TRBV5-1 and TRBJ2-3, is KAGVTQTPRYLIKTRGQQVTLSCSPISGHRSVSWYQQTPGQGLQFLFEYFSETQRNKGNFPGRFSGRQFSNSRSEMNVSTLELGDSALYLCASSAIADTQYFGPGTRLTVL.

This clone was seen only once. The V gene is TRBV5-6, the J gene TRBJ2-5; no clear D. This CDR3 is built from 13 residues. Germline values: CDR1 SGHDT, CDR2 YYEEEE. Trimming took off 7 bases at V and 0 bases at J, with 10 bases between the two ends. CDR3 coding DNA: TGTGCCAGCGCACCTCGGTACCAAGAGACCCAGTACTTC. It translates to CASAPRYQETQYF.

The chain combines TRBV27 with TRBJ2-3; TRBD2 agrees at 15 bases. Germline V gene data show CDR1 as MNHEY and CDR2 as SMNVEV (reference sequence). The junction had 12 bases not matched to a gene; V was cut back by 5 bases and J by 9 bases. CDR3 length equals 17 residues. The CDR3 nucleotides read TGTGCCAGCAGTCCCAGGACTAGCGGGGGGGCCTTGGGGACGCAGTATTTT. Translated: CASSPRTSGGALGTQYF.

There are a few counts of this clone. The CDR3 DNA follows: TGTGCCAGCAGCTTAGATCAGGGGGGCGAGCAGTACTTC. As protein: CASSLDQGGEQYF. This chain links TRBV5-4 with TRBJ2-7, with D perhaps matching TRBD1 (7 bases). The CDR3 spans 13 residues. Per germline, CDR1 SGHNT and CDR2 YYREEE (reference sequence). V lost 2 bases and J 6 bases, leaving 12 bases between the germline ends.

The chain has TRBV5-6 and TRBJ2-5, with TRBD2 as a possible D gene (5 bases). V shed 7 bases and J shed 4 bases, with 11 bases lying between them. The CDR3 length is 12 residues. CDR1 is SGHDT and CDR2 is YYEEEE in the germline V gene. CDR3 DNA: TGTGCCAGCTTCGACCGGGGAGAGACCCAGTACTTC. This encodes CASFDRGETQYF.

A few counts support this clone. This sequence joins TRBV27 and TRBJ2-7; D might be TRBD1 (5 bases). V was pared by 4 bases and J by 2 bases, with 6 bases between. The V gene's germline CDR1 is MNHEY and CDR2 SMNVEV (reference sequence). The CDR3 extends over 12 amino acids. CDR3 amino acids: CASSWGPYEQYF. The CDR3 DNA reads TGTGCCAGCAGTTGGGGCCCCTACGAGCAGTACTTC.

V usage is TRBV5-1 and J usage is TRBJ2-1; 11 bases map to TRBD2. V dropped 0 bases and J dropped 4; count of bases not matched to a gene: 3. The germline V gene has CDR1 SGHRS and CDR2 YFSETQ. The CDR3 contains 16 residues. CDR3 residues: CASSLDRLAGYNEQFF. The DNA for the CDR3 is TGCGCCAGCAGCTTGGATAGACTAGCGGGATACAATGAGCAGTTCTTC.

The sample holds a few counts of this clone. V gene TRBV7-2 combines with J gene TRBJ1-1, with TRBD1 as a possible D gene (5 bases). The CDR3 sequence is 14 residues long. V was pared by 5 bases and J by 0 bases, with 10 bases between. Germline CDR1 SGHTA, CDR2 FQGNSA. The CDR3 nucleotides are TGTGCCAGCAGCCTGACGGGGGTGAACACTGAAGCTTTCTTT. Protein sequence: CASSLTGVNTEAFF.

The chain has TRBV6-5 and TRBJ1-5; D not resolved. The CDR3 runs to 13 residues. Germline V gene lookup returns CDR1 MNHEY and CDR2 SVGAGI. V lost 0 bases and J 5 bases, leaving 5 bases between the germline ends. This chain's CDR3 is CASSYSRDQPQHF. CDR3 nucleotide sequence: TGTGCCAGCAGTTACTCGCGGGATCAGCCCCAGCATTTT.

This clone has only a few counts. The DNA for the CDR3 is TGTGCCAGCAGTGAGCCACTAGCGGGAAGAGATACGCAGTATTTT. It encodes CASSEPLAGRDTQYF. This chain links TRBV25-1 with TRBJ2-3; TRBD2 matches 10 bases. After removal of 3 bases from V and 5 bases from J, the junction contained 5 bases not matched to a gene. The CDR3 loop spans 15 amino acids. Germline V gene lookup returns CDR1 MGHDK and CDR2 SYGVNS.

The chain links TRBV2 to TRBJ1-1; no firm D call. The V and J ends lost 5 bases and 4 bases respectively, with 14 bases between them. The CDR3 is made up of 14 amino acids. Germline V CDR1 and CDR2: SNHLY, FYNNEI. The CDR3 DNA reads TGTGCCAGCAGTCTACCTCAATTCCGCACTGAAGCTTTCTTT. This encodes CASSLPQFRTEAFF. Full variable domain (missing parts from reference TRBV2 and TRBJ1-1): EPEVTQTPSHQVTQMGQEVILRCVPISNHLYFYWYRQILGQKVEFLVSFYNNEISEKSEIFDDQFSVERPDGSNFTLKIRSTKLEDSAMYFCASSLPQFRTEAFFGQGTRLTVV.

The V and J genes are TRBV9 and TRBJ2-5, with TRBD1 matching 9 bases. The CDR3 sequence is 14 residues long. J gave up 5 bases and V 4 bases, and 6 bases lay outside the gene matches. CDR1 and CDR2 from the germline V gene are SGDLS and YYNGEE. The CDR3 protein is CASSFGQGMETQYF. The CDR3 nucleotides read TGTGCCAGCAGCTTCGGACAGGGGATGGAGACCCAGTACTTC.

This chain connects TRBV20-1 to TRBJ2-1; D is possibly TRBD2 (5 bases). The CDR3 loop spans 11 amino acids. Trimming took off 5 bases at V and 6 bases at J, with 8 bases between the two ends. Looked up from germline, CDR1 is DFQATT and CDR2 is SNEGSKA (reference sequence). CDR3 nucleotides: TGCAGTGCTGCTAGCATCAATGAGCAGTTCTTC. Protein sequence: CSAASINEQFF.

This chain joins TRBV7-9 and TRBJ2-5; 7 bases are shared with TRBD1. This CDR3 has 15 amino acids. Germline CDR1 SEHNR, CDR2 FQNEAQ (reference sequence). V was pared by 1 base and J by 10 bases, with 12 bases of the junction left unmatched. The CDR3 loop is CASSLGQGIGIDQYF. The CDR3 nucleotides are TGTGCCAGCAGCTTAGGACAGGGAATTGGAATAGACCAGTACTTC. Filled out from reference TRBV7-9 and TRBJ2-5, the complete variable domain reads DTGVSQNPRHKITKRGQNVTFRCDPISEHNRLYWYRQTLGQGPEFLTYFQNEAQLEKSRLLSDRFSAERPKGSFSTLEIQRTEQGDSAMYLCASSLGQGIGIDQYFGPGTRLLVL.